The next 11 T cell receptor beta chains were all read from a single sample in a study of blood T cells in healthy people across ages. A second PCR, run for roughly 7 to 11 cycles, used a sample-barcoded 5' primer plus a J-beta primer mix. TCRdb used MiXCR to reprocess the 5' RACE reads, holding one entry per CDR3 protein. The sample yields about 800,000 distinct CDR3 sequences, roughly 50% seen once. Material: blood. The origin of the receptors is a man aged 30-40 years in good health.

The chain couples TRBV9 to TRBJ2-1, with D uncertain. CDR1 is SGDLS and CDR2 is YYNGEE in the germline V gene. CDR3 length equals 11 residues. Trimming took off 4 bases at V and 6 bases at J, with 5 bases between the two ends. The CDR3 region is CASSPSNEQFF. CDR3 nucleotide sequence: TGTGCCAGCAGCCCGAGCAATGAGCAGTTCTTC.

The V gene is TRBV7-2, the J gene TRBJ2-4; D uncertain. TRBJ2-5 matches the DNA end more closely, so the J call is doubtful. This CDR3 is built from 14 residues. The germline CDR1 and CDR2 sequences are SGHTA and FQGNSA. DNA for the CDR3: TGTGCCAGCAGCTTTTGGCGTACCCAAGAGACCCAGTACTTC. Amino acids: CASSFWRTQETQYF.

This chain joins TRBV20-1 and TRBJ2-1; tentatively, D is TRBD2 (6 bases). Germline loops: CDR1 DFQATT, CDR2 SNEGSKA (reference sequence). Between the trimmed V and J ends, which lost 3 bases and 2 bases, there was a span of 14 bases. There are 15 residues in the CDR3. Here the CDR3 DNA reads TGCAGTGCTAGGGTGCGGGACCCTCCCTACAATGAGCAGTTCTTC. Its translation: CSARVRDPPYNEQFF.

Remarks on this clonotype: A read error may explain this, as a much larger clone is one base away. The chain recombines TRBV5-1 with TRBJ2-5; 12 bases line up with TRBD2. Per germline, CDR1 SGHRS and CDR2 YFSETQ. The CDR3 runs 14 residues. The CDR3: CASNLGTSGETQYF. CDR3 nucleotides: TGCGCCAGCAACTTGGGGACTAGCGGGGAGACCCAGTACTTC.

This clonotype occurred a few times. The V and J genes are TRBV20-1 and TRBJ2-1; no clear D gene. This CDR3 contains 14 residues. Trimming stripped 1 base from V and 5 bases from J, with 12 bases between. CDR1 and CDR2 from the germline V gene are DFQATT and SNEGSKA (reference sequence). The CDR3 DNA reads TGCAGTGCTAGAGTGTGGCAGAACAACAATGAGCAGTTCTTC. It translates to CSARVWQNNNEQFF.

The genes are TRBV28 and TRBJ2-7, with a tentative D call TRBD1 (6 bases). CDR3 length: 16 amino acids. CDR1 is MDHEN, CDR2 SYDVKM, per germline. Trimming stripped 3 bases from V and 2 bases from J, with 17 bases between. The CDR3 loop is CASSFPPVGATYEQYF. The CDR3 nucleotides are TGTGCCAGCAGTTTCCCACCAGTGGGGGCAACCTACGAGCAGTACTTC.

The sample holds one count of this clonotype. The genes are TRBV12-3 or TRBV12-4 and TRBJ1-2; no clear D gene. The V end was cut by 3 bases, the J end by 7 bases, with 12 bases between. The CDR3 consists of 13 residues. CDR3 in amino acids: CASSFTGWSGYTF. The CDR3 DNA reads TGTGCCAGCAGTTTCACGGGGTGGAGTGGCTACACCTTC.

The sample holds a few counts of this clonotype. The chain joins TRBV6-1 to TRBJ2-5; D is ambiguous. The V gene lost 7 bases and the J gene lost 4 bases, with 7 bases spanning the gap. From germline, CDR1 is MNHNS and CDR2 SASEGT. This CDR3 has 11 residues. The CDR3, as DNA: TGTGCCAGCATTGGATCAGAGACCCAGTACTTC. Its protein is CASIGSETQYF.

The V and J genes are TRBV5-1 and TRBJ1-4; a weak D match, TRBD1 (5 bases). Trimming pared 2 bases from V and 5 bases from J, leaving 7 bases between. Germline V gene data show CDR1 as SGHRS and CDR2 as YFSETQ. The CDR3 sequence is 13 residues long. The CDR3 DNA follows: TGCGCCAGCAGCTTAGGGGAGAATGAAAAACTGTTTTTT. Translation gives CASSLGENEKLFF.

The chain combines TRBV28 with TRBJ1-1, with a weak D call TRBD1 (5 bases). V was trimmed by 6 bases and J by 6 bases, leaving 14 bases between them. The CDR3 totals 13 residues. Germline V gene lookup returns CDR1 MDHEN and CDR2 SYDVKM. CDR3 protein: CASRGHDVAEAFF. As DNA, the CDR3 is TGTGCCAGCAGAGGACATGACGTCGCTGAAGCTTTCTTT.

The chain has TRBV2 and TRBJ1-2; 7 bases match TRBD1. This CDR3 is built from 15 residues. The germline V gene encodes CDR1 SNHLY and CDR2 FYNNEI. Trimming took 5 bases from V and 0 from J; bases not matched to a gene: 6. The CDR3 region has the DNA TGTGCCAGCAGTAGACAGGGCCAAGCTAACTATGGCTACACCTTC. Protein: CASSRQGQANYGYTF.